This T cell receptor beta chain was sequenced for a study of T cell responses to AZD1222 COVID-19 vaccine. Points from the study as a whole: The span of vaccine-associated CD4 TCRs extended across spike, with dominance at 160-218 and 743-854. Increased Spike-specific TCR breadth and depth were observed after two AZD1222 doses. Only a handful of AZD1222 recipients, more than five in all, had baseline seropositivity.

As concerns this clone: Its target is not known.

The data were produced by immunoSEQ multiplex PCR, yet TCRdb's version contains in-frame clones alone and is incomplete. Of 80,000 to 100,000 clones in the sample, around 92% were seen once. The V end was cut by 2 bases, the J end by 2 bases, with 9 bases between. The length of the CDR3 is 14 residues. CDR1 and CDR2 (germline): PRHDT, FYEKMQ (reference sequence). The sequences come from peripheral blood, collected on day 0 of MenACWY control vaccination. The TCR was taken from an adult in good health. The chain carries TRBV13 and TRBJ1-2; unclear D gene. The CDR3 DNA follows: TGTGCCAGCAGCTTACAGCCAGCAAACTATGGCTACACCTTC. Amino acid sequence: CASSLQPANYGYTF.